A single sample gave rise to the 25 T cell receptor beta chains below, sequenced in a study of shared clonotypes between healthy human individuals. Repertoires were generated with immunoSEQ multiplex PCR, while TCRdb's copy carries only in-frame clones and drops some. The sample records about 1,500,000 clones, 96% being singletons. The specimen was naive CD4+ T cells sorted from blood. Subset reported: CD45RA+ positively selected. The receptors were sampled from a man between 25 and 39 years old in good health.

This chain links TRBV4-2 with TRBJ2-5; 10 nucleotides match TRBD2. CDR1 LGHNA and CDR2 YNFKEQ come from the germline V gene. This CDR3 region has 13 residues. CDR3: CGLAGEKGETQYF. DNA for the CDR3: TGTGGGCTAGCGGGAGAGAAAGGAGAGACCCAGTACTTC.

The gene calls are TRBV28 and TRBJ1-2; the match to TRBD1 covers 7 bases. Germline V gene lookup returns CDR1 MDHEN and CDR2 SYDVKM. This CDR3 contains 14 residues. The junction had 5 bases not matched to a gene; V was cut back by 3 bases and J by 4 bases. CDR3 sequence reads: CASSLIGQAYGYTF. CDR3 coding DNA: TGTGCCAGCAGTTTGATTGGACAGGCCTATGGCTACACCTTC.

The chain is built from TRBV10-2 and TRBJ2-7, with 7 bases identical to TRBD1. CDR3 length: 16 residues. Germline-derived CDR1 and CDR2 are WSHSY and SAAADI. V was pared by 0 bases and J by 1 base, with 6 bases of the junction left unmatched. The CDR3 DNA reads TGCGCCAGCAGTGAGTCGAAACACAGGGGATCCTACGAGCAGTACTTC. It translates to CASSESKHRGSYEQYF.

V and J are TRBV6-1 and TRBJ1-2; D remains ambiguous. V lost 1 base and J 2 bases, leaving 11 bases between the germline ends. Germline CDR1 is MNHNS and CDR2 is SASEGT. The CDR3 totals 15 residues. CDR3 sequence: CASSEVSFLNYGYTF. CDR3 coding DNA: TGTGCCAGCAGTGAAGTTAGTTTTTTAAACTATGGCTACACCTTC.

Here the CDR3 DNA reads TGCGCCAGCAGCTTAACAGGGGGCTTCTACGAGCAGTACTTC. Amino acid sequence: CASSLTGGFYEQYF. The chain carries TRBV5-1 and TRBJ2-7; 9 nucleotides line up with TRBD1. Germline V gene data show CDR1 as SGHRS and CDR2 as YFSETQ. Germline trimming cut 2 bases from V and 3 bases from J; bases unmatched to any gene: 3. This CDR3 comprises 14 residues. Full variable domain (missing parts from reference TRBV5-1 and TRBJ2-7): KAGVTQTPRYLIKTRGQQVTLSCSPISGHRSVSWYQQTPGQGLQFLFEYFSETQRNKGNFPGRFSGRQFSNSRSEMNVSTLELGDSALYLCASSLTGGFYEQYFGPGTRLTVT.

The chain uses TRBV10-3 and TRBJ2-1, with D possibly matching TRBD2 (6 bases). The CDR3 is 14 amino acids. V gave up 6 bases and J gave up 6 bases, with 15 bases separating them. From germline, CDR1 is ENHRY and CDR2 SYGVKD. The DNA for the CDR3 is TGTGCCATCAGCCCGGGACCGGGGGTCAATGAGCAGTTCTTC. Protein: CAISPGPGVNEQFF.

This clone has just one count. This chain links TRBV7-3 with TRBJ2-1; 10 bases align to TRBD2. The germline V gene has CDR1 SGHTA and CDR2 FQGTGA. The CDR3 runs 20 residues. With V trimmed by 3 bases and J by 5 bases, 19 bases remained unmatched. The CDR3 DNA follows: TGTGCCAGCAGCTTGAGGGGGACTAGCGAACCCCGGAGGGGGGACAATGAGCAGTTCTTC. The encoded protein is CASSLRGTSEPRRGDNEQFF. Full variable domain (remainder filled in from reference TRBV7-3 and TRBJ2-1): GAGVSQTPSNKVTEKGKYVELRCDPISGHTALYWYRQSLGQGPEFLIYFQGTGAADDSGLPNDRFFAVRPEGSVSTLKIQRTERGDSAVYLCASSLRGTSEPRRGDNEQFFGPGTRLTVL.

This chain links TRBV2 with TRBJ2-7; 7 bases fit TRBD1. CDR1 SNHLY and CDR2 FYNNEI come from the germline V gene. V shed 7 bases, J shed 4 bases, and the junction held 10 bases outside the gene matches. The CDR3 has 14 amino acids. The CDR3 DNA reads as TGTGCCAGCACTGCCGGGACAGCTATTTACGAGCAGTACTTC. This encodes CASTAGTAIYEQYF.

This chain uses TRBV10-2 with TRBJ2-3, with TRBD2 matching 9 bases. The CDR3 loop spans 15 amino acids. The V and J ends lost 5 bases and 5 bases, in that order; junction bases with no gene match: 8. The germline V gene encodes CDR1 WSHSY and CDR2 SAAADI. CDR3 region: CASSTLAGEGDTQYF. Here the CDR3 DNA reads TGCGCCAGCAGTACCTTAGCGGGAGAGGGAGATACGCAGTATTTT.

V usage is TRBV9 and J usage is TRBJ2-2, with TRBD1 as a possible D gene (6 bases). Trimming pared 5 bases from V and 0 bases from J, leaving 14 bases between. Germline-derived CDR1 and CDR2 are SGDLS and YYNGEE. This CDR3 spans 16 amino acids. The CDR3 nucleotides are TGTGCCAGCAGTTCAAGACAGGCTGCGAACACCGGGGAGCTGTTTTTT. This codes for CASSSRQAANTGELFF.

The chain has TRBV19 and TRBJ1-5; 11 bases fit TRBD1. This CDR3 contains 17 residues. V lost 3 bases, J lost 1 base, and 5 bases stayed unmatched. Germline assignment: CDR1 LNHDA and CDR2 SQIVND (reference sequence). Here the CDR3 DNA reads TGTGCCAGTAGTATCGGGACAGGGGGTTGGAGCAATCAGCCCCAGCATTTT. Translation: CASSIGTGGWSNQPQHF.

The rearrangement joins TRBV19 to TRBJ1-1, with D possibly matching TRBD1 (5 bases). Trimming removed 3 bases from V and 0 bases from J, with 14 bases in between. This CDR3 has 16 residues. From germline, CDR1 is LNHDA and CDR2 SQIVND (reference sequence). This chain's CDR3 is CASSMRTRTVNTEAFF. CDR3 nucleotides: TGTGCCAGTAGTATGCGGACACGAACGGTGAACACTGAAGCTTTCTTT.

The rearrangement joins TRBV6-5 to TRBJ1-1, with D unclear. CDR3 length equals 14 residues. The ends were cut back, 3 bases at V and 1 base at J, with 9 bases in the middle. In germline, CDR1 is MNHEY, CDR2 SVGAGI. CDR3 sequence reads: CASSYGRENTEAFF. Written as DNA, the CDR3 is TGTGCCAGCAGTTATGGGCGAGAGAACACTGAAGCTTTCTTT.

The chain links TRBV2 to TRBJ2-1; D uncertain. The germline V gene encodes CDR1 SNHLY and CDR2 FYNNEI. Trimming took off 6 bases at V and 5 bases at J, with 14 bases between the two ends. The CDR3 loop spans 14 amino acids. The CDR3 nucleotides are TGTGCCAGCAGAACAACTAATACGGACAATGAGCAGTTCTTC. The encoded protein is CASRTTNTDNEQFF.

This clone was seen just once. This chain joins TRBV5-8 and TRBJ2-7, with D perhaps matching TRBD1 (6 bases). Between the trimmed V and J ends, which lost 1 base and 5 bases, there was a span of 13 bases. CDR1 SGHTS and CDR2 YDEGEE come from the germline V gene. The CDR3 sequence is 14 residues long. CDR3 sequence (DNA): TGTGCCAGCAGCTTGATGCAGGGGCCAAACGAGCAGTACTTC. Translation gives CASSLMQGPNEQYF.

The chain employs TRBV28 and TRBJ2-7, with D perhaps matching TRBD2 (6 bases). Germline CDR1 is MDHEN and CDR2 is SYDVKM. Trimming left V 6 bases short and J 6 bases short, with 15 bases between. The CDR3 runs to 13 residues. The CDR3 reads CASRYLLAGEQYF. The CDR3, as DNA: TGTGCCAGCAGATACCTACTAGCTGGCGAGCAGTACTTC.

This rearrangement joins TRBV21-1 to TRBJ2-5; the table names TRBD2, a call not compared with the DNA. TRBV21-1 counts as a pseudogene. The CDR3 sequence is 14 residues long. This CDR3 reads CASSKGGSEETQYF. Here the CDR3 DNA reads TGTGCCAGCAGCAAAGGCGGGAGTGAAGAGACCCAGTACTTC.

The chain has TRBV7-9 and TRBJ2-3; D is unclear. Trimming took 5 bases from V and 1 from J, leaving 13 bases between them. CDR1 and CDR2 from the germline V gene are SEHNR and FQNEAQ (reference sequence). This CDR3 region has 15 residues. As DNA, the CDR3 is TGTGCCAGCAGCCACCCCGGACGACGCACAGATACGCAGTATTTT. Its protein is CASSHPGRRTDTQYF. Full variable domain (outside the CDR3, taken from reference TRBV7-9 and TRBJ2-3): DTGVSQNPRHKITKRGQNVTFRCDPISEHNRLYWYRQTLGQGPEFLTYFQNEAQLEKSRLLSDRFSAERPKGSFSTLEIQRTEQGDSAMYLCASSHPGRRTDTQYFGPGTRLTVL.

In DNA, the CDR3 is TGTGCCTGGAGTGTACGAATTGGGGAAGCTAACACCATATATTTT. It yields the protein CAWSVRIGEANTIYF. V usage is TRBV30 and J usage is TRBJ1-3; no clear D. The V end lost 0 bases, the J end lost 7 bases, and 16 bases lay between the germline ends. The CDR3 length is 15 residues. From germline, CDR1 is GTSNPN and CDR2 SVGIG (reference sequence).

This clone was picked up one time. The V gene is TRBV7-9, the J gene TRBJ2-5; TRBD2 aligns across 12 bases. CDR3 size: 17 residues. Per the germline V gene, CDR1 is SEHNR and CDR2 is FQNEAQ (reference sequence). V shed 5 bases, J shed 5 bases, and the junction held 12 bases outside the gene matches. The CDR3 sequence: CASSPLAGGPFPETQYF. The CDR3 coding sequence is TGTGCCAGCAGCCCCCTAGCGGGAGGGCCATTCCCGGAGACCCAGTACTTC.

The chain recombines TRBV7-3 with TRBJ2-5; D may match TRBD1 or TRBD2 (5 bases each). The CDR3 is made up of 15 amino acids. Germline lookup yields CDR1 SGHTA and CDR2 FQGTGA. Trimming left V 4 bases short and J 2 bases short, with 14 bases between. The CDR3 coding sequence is TGTGCCAGCAGCTCGGGACGGAGATCTCAAGAGACCCAGTACTTC. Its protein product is CASSSGRRSQETQYF.

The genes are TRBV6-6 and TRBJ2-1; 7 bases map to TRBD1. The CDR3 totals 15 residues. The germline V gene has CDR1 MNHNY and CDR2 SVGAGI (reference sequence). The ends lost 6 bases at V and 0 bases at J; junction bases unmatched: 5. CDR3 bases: TGTGCCAGCAGCCAGGGGGATAGCTCCTACAATGAGCAGTTCTTC. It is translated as CASSQGDSSYNEQFF.

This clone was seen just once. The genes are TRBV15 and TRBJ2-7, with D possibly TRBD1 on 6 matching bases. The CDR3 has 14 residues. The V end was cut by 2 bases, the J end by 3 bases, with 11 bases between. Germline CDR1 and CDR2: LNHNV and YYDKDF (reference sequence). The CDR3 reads CATSRLTGNYEQYF. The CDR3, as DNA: TGTGCCACCAGCAGACTGACAGGTAACTACGAGCAGTACTTC.

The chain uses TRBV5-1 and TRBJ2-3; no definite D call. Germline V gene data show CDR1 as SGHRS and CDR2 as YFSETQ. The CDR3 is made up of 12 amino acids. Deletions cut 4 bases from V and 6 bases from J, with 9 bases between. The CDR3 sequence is CASSRPGDTQYF. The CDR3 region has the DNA TGCGCCAGCAGCCGTCCCGGGGATACGCAGTATTTT. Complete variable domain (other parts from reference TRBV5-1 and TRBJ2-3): KAGVTQTPRYLIKTRGQQVTLSCSPISGHRSVSWYQQTPGQGLQFLFEYFSETQRNKGNFPGRFSGRQFSNSRSEMNVSTLELGDSALYLCASSRPGDTQYFGPGTRLTVL.

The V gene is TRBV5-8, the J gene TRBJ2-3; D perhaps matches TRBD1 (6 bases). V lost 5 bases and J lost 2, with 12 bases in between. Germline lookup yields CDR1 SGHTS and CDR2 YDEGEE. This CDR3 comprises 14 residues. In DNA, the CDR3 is TGTGCCAGCAGGCTGGGACACTTCACAGATACGCAGTATTTT. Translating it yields CASRLGHFTDTQYF.